A selection of T cell receptor beta chains follows, all from one sample in a study of regulatory T cells in long-lasting Graves disease. TCRdb re-called the multiplex PCR reads through MiXCR, storing one row per CDR3 protein. The data contain around 400,000 distinct CDR3 sequences, 15% of them singletons. The same data also went into a second study, on T cells in Graves' hyperthyroidism and ophthalmopathy.

The specimen was peripheral blood mononuclear cells (PBMCs), collected at new diagnosis, from a patient treated with antithyroid drugs. The receptors originated from a woman between 40 and 50 years old with Graves disease. The CDR3 runs from the conserved cysteine through the conserved F or W. A D gene is named only where the DNA matches it firmly. Not every row has a clone size; where given, it reads once, few, many or a size class.

d_call: .; v_call: TRBV11-2; clone_size: .; j_call: TRBJ2-7; cdr3_nt: TGTGCCAGCAGCTGGAAGGGGGAGAACTACGAGCAGTACTTC; cdr3_aa: CASSWKGENYEQYF
d_call: TRBD2; v_call: TRBV6-2/TRBV6-3; clone_size: many; j_call: TRBJ2-1; cdr3_nt: TGTGCCAGCACCCCGGGGGACAGGTTAGCGGGAGGCCCTAAACACAATGAGCAGTTCTTC; cdr3_aa: CASTPGDRLAGGPKHNEQFF
d_call: .; v_call: TRBV4-1; clone_size: .; j_call: TRBJ2-7; cdr3_nt: TGCGCCAGCAGCCAAGATAAAAAGGTGGGCGAGCAGTACTTC; cdr3_aa: CASSQDKKVGEQYF
d_call: .; v_call: TRBV7-2; clone_size: many; j_call: TRBJ1-4; cdr3_nt: TGTGCCAGCAGCCGGGGCCCCAGTGCGACTAATGAAAAACTGTTTTTT; cdr3_aa: CASSRGPSATNEKLFF
d_call: TRBD2; v_call: TRBV12-5; clone_size: many; j_call: TRBJ2-2; cdr3_nt: TGTGCTAGTGGTCCCGGGACTAGCGGGAGAGGATATGCCGGGGAGCTGTTTTTT; cdr3_aa: CASGPGTSGRGYAGELFF
d_call: .; v_call: TRBV10-1; clone_size: .; j_call: TRBJ1-1; cdr3_nt: TGCGCCAGCAGTGAGTCGGCCAGGGGCACTGAAGCTTTCTTT; cdr3_aa: CASSESARGTEAFF
d_call: TRBD2; v_call: TRBV20-1; clone_size: many; j_call: TRBJ2-5; cdr3_nt: TGCAGTGCGGGACTAGGGGAGACCCAGTACTTC; cdr3_aa: CSAGLGETQYF
d_call: TRBD2; v_call: TRBV27; clone_size: many; j_call: TRBJ2-7; cdr3_nt: TGTGCCAGCAGTGCTCCTACTAGCGCGAATTTCTACGAGCAGTACTTC; cdr3_aa: CASSAPTSANFYEQYF
d_call: .; v_call: TRBV5-1; clone_size: .; j_call: TRBJ2-7; cdr3_nt: TGCGCCAGCAGCTTGGTGTCGTGGGAGAGCTCCTACGAGCAGTACTTC; cdr3_aa: CASSLVSWESSYEQYF
d_call: .; v_call: TRBV28; clone_size: many; j_call: TRBJ1-6; cdr3_nt: TGTGCCAGCAGTTTGAGTGGTATAGCTTCACCCCTCCACTTT; cdr3_aa: CASSLSGIASPLHF
d_call: .; v_call: TRBV27; clone_size: many; j_call: TRBJ2-7; cdr3_nt: TGTGCCAGCAGTAACGCGGGCTCCCTTCTCGAGCAGTACTTC; cdr3_aa: CASSNAGSLLEQYF
d_call: .; v_call: TRBV2; clone_size: many; j_call: TRBJ2-3; cdr3_nt: TGTGCCAGCAGTGTACAGGGACCAGATACGCAGTATTTT; cdr3_aa: CASSVQGPDTQYF
d_call: .; v_call: TRBV27; clone_size: many; j_call: TRBJ2-7; cdr3_nt: TGTGCCAGCAGTTCGTCGCGGGGCGTCAGCGACGAGCAGTACTTC; cdr3_aa: CASSSSRGVSDEQYF
d_call: .; v_call: TRBV6-1; clone_size: .; j_call: TRBJ1-5; cdr3_nt: TGTGCCGGCAGCCCCCAGGAGAATCAGCCCCAGCATTTT; cdr3_aa: CAGSPQENQPQHF
d_call: TRBD1; v_call: TRBV6-1; clone_size: .; j_call: TRBJ1-4; cdr3_nt: TGTGCCAGCACCAGGGACAGGGTCGATGAAAAACTGTTTTTT; cdr3_aa: CASTRDRVDEKLFF
d_call: TRBD2; v_call: TRBV7-9; clone_size: many; j_call: TRBJ2-2; cdr3_nt: TGTGCCAGCAGCCGGACTAGCGAAGGGACCGGGGAGCTGTTTTTT; cdr3_aa: CASSRTSEGTGELFF
d_call: .; v_call: TRBV5-1; clone_size: .; j_call: TRBJ2-7; cdr3_nt: TGCGCCAGCAGCTTGGTGGACAGACACTACGAGCAGTACTTC; cdr3_aa: CASSLVDRHYEQYF
d_call: .; v_call: TRBV19; clone_size: .; j_call: TRBJ1-3; cdr3_nt: TGTGCCAGTAGTATGGGACGGGAGTTCGGAAACACCATATATTTT; cdr3_aa: CASSMGREFGNTIYF
d_call: TRBD2; v_call: TRBV7-3; clone_size: many; j_call: TRBJ2-3; cdr3_nt: TGTGCCAGCAGCTTTGTAGCGGGAGCTTCCGATACGCAGTATTTT; cdr3_aa: CASSFVAGASDTQYF
d_call: .; v_call: TRBV12-3/TRBV12-4; clone_size: many; j_call: TRBJ2-3; cdr3_nt: TGTGCCAGCAGTTTAGATTCAGGGGGGGATACGCAGTATTTT; cdr3_aa: CASSLDSGGDTQYF
d_call: TRBD2; v_call: TRBV27; clone_size: once; j_call: TRBJ2-7; cdr3_nt: TGTGCCAGCAGTAACCACCTAGCGGAAGTCTCCTACGAGCAGTACTTC; cdr3_aa: CASSNHLAEVSYEQYF
d_call: .; v_call: TRBV20-1; clone_size: many; j_call: TRBJ2-1; cdr3_nt: TGCAGTGCTACAAAAGTCACAGGTCGGTCCTACAATGAGCAGTTCTTC; cdr3_aa: CSATKVTGRSYNEQFF
d_call: .; v_call: TRBV7-9; clone_size: few; j_call: TRBJ2-4; cdr3_nt: TGTGCCAGCAGCCCAAGGGCCCCAAACCTAGCCAAAAACATTCAGTACTTC; cdr3_aa: CASSPRAPNLAKNIQYF
d_call: TRBD2; v_call: TRBV3-1; clone_size: many; j_call: TRBJ2-1; cdr3_nt: TGTGCCAGCAGCCACTTAGCGGGAGACCCCTACAATGAGCAGTTCTTC; cdr3_aa: CASSHLAGDPYNEQFF
d_call: TRBD2; v_call: TRBV5-1; clone_size: many; j_call: TRBJ2-7; cdr3_nt: TGCGCCAGCTGTACTAGCGGGAGCTCCTACGAGCAGTACTTC; cdr3_aa: CASCTSGSSYEQYF
d_call: TRBD2; v_call: TRBV5-1; clone_size: .; j_call: TRBJ2-1; cdr3_nt: TGCGCCAGCAGCTTTAGCTCCGGGAGGTTCTCCTACAATGAGCAGTTCTTC; cdr3_aa: CASSFSSGRFSYNEQFF
d_call: .; v_call: TRBV28; clone_size: many; j_call: TRBJ2-7; cdr3_nt: TGTGCCAGCGGACCCGCGGGTGAAAGGGGCTACTCCTACGAGCAGTACTTC; cdr3_aa: CASGPAGERGYSYEQYF
d_call: .; v_call: TRBV20-1; clone_size: many; j_call: TRBJ1-2; cdr3_nt: TGCAGTGCGGGCTCCGGGGATCAGGGCTACACCTTC; cdr3_aa: CSAGSGDQGYTF
d_call: .; v_call: TRBV6-5; clone_size: many; j_call: TRBJ2-1; cdr3_nt: TGTGCCAGCAGTTCCGACAAAACTCCCTACAATGAGCAGTTCTTC; cdr3_aa: CASSSDKTPYNEQFF
d_call: TRBD2; v_call: TRBV28; clone_size: .; j_call: TRBJ2-3; cdr3_nt: TGTGCCAGCAGACGGCCGGGGGACTATAGCACAGATACGCAGTATTTT; cdr3_aa: CASRRPGDYSTDTQYF
d_call: TRBD2; v_call: TRBV12-3/TRBV12-4; clone_size: many; j_call: TRBJ2-1; cdr3_nt: TGTGCCAGCAGTCGTAGCGGGAGGGCCGCCAATGAGCAGTTCTTC; cdr3_aa: CASSRSGRAANEQFF
d_call: .; v_call: TRBV12-5; clone_size: few; j_call: TRBJ2-7; cdr3_nt: TGTGCTAGTGGTTTGGTCGCGGGGGCTAGCGAAAGAACTACCTACGAGCAGTACTTC; cdr3_aa: CASGLVAGASERTTYEQYF
d_call: TRBD2; v_call: TRBV4-2; clone_size: few; j_call: TRBJ2-1; cdr3_nt: TGTGCCAGCAGCCAAGATCCGGGAGGCGATAATGAGCAGTTCTTC; cdr3_aa: CASSQDPGGDNEQFF